This TCR beta chain was identified in a study of Tregs in tolerant kidney transplant recipients. Study observations and caveats: Antigen-driven expansion was suggested because donor-specific Tregs expanded more than all Tregs in tolerant patients.

Turning to this clone: Antigen: not known.

The nonmyeloablative bone marrow transplants came from related graft donors, with transient mixed chimerism. The CDR3 runs to 14 residues. The germline V gene encodes CDR1 SGHTA and CDR2 FQGTGA. Trimming took 5 bases from V and 3 from J; bases not matched to a gene: 4. TCRdb keeps only in-frame clones here, not all; method: immunoSEQ multiplex PCR. The sample shows approximately 81,000 clones, roughly nine tenths of them seen only once. This clonotype was obtained from a human patient who received a combined kidney and bone marrow transplant. These T cells may partly come from the graft donor. The chain uses TRBV7-3 and TRBJ2-7, with 10 bases lining up with TRBD2. Sequenced here: CD4+ T cells from blood (PBMCs), sampled 24 months after the transplant. The CDR3 region is CASSRSSGSYEQYF. The CDR3 DNA follows: TGTGCCAGCAGCCGTTCTAGCGGGAGCTACGAGCAGTACTTC. The whole variable domain, remainder taken from reference TRBV7-3 and TRBJ2-7, is GAGVSQTPSNKVTEKGKYVELRCDPISGHTALYWYRQSLGQGPEFLIYFQGTGAADDSGLPNDRFFAVRPEGSVSTLKIQRTERGDSAVYLCASSRSSGSYEQYFGPGTRLTVT.